A selection of T cell receptor beta chains follows, all from one sample in a study of T cell repertoires in cytomegalovirus infection. One entry per CDR3 protein, called by TCRdb with MiXCR from the reads. The sample consists of about half a million distinct CDR3 sequences, 33% of them appearing once. No antigen has been assigned to these receptors. The starting material was cultured PBMCs, obtained from culture after CMV antigen stimulation. The receptor source for this set is a human donor in good health (CMV status not recorded). Some clones in this sample may be carry-over from other donors' samples. Each CDR3 is given with its conserved first and last residue. Fields, in order: CDR3 protein, CDR3 DNA, clone size, V gene, J gene, D gene. A D gene is named only where the DNA matches it firmly. The listing skips clone size in some rows; elsewhere it reads once, few, many or a size class.

cdr3_aa: CASSVGSETSHSVQFF; cdr3_nt: TGTGCCAGCAGCGTAGGTTCAGAGACTAGTCACTCGGTGCAGTTCTTC; clone_size: NA; v_call: TRBV9; j_call: TRBJ2-1; d_call: NA
cdr3_aa: CASSEQFTEAFF; cdr3_nt: TGTGCCAGCAGCGAACAGTTCACTGAAGCTTTCTTT; clone_size: many; v_call: TRBV6-2/TRBV6-3; j_call: TRBJ1-1; d_call: NA
cdr3_aa: CASSSLIQRGNTGELFF; cdr3_nt: TGTGCCAGCAGCTCTCTCATCCAGCGGGGGAACACCGGGGAGCTGTTTTTT; clone_size: NA; v_call: TRBV7-2; j_call: TRBJ2-2; d_call: TRBD2
cdr3_aa: CSAPRSGGTYEQYF; cdr3_nt: TGCAGTGCTCCTCGATCGGGGGGAACCTACGAGCAGTACTTC; clone_size: few; v_call: TRBV20-1; j_call: TRBJ2-7; d_call: TRBD2
cdr3_aa: CASSFGLAGLQETQYF; cdr3_nt: TGTGCCAGTAGTTTCGGACTAGCGGGCCTCCAAGAGACCCAGTACTTC; clone_size: NA; v_call: TRBV19; j_call: TRBJ2-5; d_call: TRBD2
cdr3_aa: CSARDLRLAEPGELFF; cdr3_nt: TGCAGTGCTAGAGACTTGAGGCTAGCCGAGCCCGGGGAGCTGTTTTTT; clone_size: NA; v_call: TRBV20-1; j_call: TRBJ2-2; d_call: NA
cdr3_aa: CASSYQGTRGYTF; cdr3_nt: TGTGCCAGCAGCTACCAGGGGACTCGGGGCTACACCTTC; clone_size: NA; v_call: TRBV7-2; j_call: TRBJ1-2; d_call: NA
cdr3_aa: CASSYSGHGTATEAFF; cdr3_nt: TGTGCCAGCAGTTACTCGGGGCACGGTACGGCCACTGAAGCTTTCTTT; clone_size: many; v_call: TRBV6-5; j_call: TRBJ1-1; d_call: NA
cdr3_aa: CASSSRLGRGYEQYF; cdr3_nt: TGTGCCAGCAGCTCCAGACTGGGGAGGGGTTACGAGCAGTACTTC; clone_size: few; v_call: TRBV7-2; j_call: TRBJ2-7; d_call: TRBD2
cdr3_aa: CASSPDRWSGETYEQYF; cdr3_nt: TGTGCCAGCAGTCCGGACCGTTGGAGCGGGGAGACCTACGAGCAGTACTTC; clone_size: NA; v_call: TRBV12-3/TRBV12-4; j_call: TRBJ2-7; d_call: TRBD2
cdr3_aa: CASSSEPGRYTEAFF; cdr3_nt: TGTGCCAGCAGCTCCGAGCCAGGGAGGTACACTGAAGCTTTCTTT; clone_size: few; v_call: TRBV7-9; j_call: TRBJ1-1; d_call: NA
cdr3_aa: CASSPWRSGETQYF; cdr3_nt: TGTGCCAGCAGCCCCTGGAGGAGCGGGGAGACCCAGTACTTC; clone_size: NA; v_call: TRBV27; j_call: TRBJ2-5; d_call: NA
cdr3_aa: CASSLALTGDGYTF; cdr3_nt: TGTGCCAGCAGCTTAGCGCTAACTGGGGATGGCTACACCTTC; clone_size: NA; v_call: TRBV7-9; j_call: TRBJ1-2; d_call: NA